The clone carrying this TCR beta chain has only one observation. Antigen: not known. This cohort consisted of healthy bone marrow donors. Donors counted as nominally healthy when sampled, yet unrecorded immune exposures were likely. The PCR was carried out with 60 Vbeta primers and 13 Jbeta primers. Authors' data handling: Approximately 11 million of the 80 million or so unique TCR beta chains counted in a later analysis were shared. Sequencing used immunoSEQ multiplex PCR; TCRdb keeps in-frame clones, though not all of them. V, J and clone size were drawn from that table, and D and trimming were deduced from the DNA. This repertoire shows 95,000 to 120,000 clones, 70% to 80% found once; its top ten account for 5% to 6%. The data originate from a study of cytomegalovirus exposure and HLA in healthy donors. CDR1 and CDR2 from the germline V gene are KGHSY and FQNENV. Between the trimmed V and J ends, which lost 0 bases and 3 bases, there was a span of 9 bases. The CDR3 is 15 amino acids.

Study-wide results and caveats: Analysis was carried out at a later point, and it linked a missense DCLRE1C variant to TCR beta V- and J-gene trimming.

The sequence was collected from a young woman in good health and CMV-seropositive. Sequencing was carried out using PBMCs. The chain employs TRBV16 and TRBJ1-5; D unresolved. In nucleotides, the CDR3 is TGTGCCAGCAGCCAATCGTTCACAGTCAATCAGCCCCAGCATTTT. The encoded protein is CASSQSFTVNQPQHF.